These 32 T cell receptor beta chains were sequenced from one sample in a study of identical twins. TCRdb re-called the 5' RACE reads with MiXCR, one entry per CDR3 protein. The sample shows 200,000 to 300,000 distinct CDR3 sequences, roughly a tenth of them seen only once. The sample taken for sequencing was memory T cells sorted from blood. The receptors stem from a man aged 50 or older in good health.

The chain joins TRBV5-4 to TRBJ1-1; possible D gene TRBD1, 5 bases. V was trimmed by 5 bases and J by 10 bases, leaving 18 bases between them. Per germline, CDR1 SGHNT and CDR2 YYREEE (reference sequence). There are 13 residues in the CDR3. The CDR3 spells CASRSGRDSGAFF. In nucleotides, the CDR3 is TGTGCCAGCAGATCAGGCAGAGACAGTGGAGCTTTCTTT.

At least ten counts were recorded for this clonotype. The chain recombines TRBV20-1 with TRBJ1-1, with D unclear. Trimming took 1 base from V and 0 from J, leaving 15 bases between them. The germline V gene encodes CDR1 DFQATT and CDR2 SNEGSKA (reference sequence). This CDR3 spans 16 amino acids. CDR3 sequence reads: CSARGVAAKLNTEAFF. The CDR3 DNA reads TGCAGTGCTAGAGGAGTTGCAGCTAAATTGAACACTGAAGCTTTCTTT.

This sequence joins TRBV7-2 and TRBJ2-3; D is ambiguous. The CDR3 totals 13 residues. The V gene lost 0 bases and the J gene lost 4 bases, with 5 bases spanning the gap. Germline assignment: CDR1 SGHTA and CDR2 FQGNSA. The CDR3 here is CASSLASPDTQYF. DNA of the CDR3: TGTGCCAGCAGCTTAGCCAGCCCAGATACGCAGTATTTT.

The chain has TRBV5-1 and TRBJ2-7; no definite D call. V gave up 3 bases and J gave up 2 bases, with 9 bases separating them. This CDR3 comprises 13 residues. Germline loops: CDR1 SGHRS, CDR2 YFSETQ. CDR3 region: CASSSPPAYEQYF. The CDR3, as DNA: TGCGCCAGCAGCTCACCCCCGGCCTACGAGCAGTACTTC.

This clonotype was seen a handful of times. This rearrangement joins TRBV6-5 to TRBJ2-6, with 8 bases that match TRBD1. Unmatched junction bases numbered 8, after V lost 4 bases and J lost 0 bases. CDR3 length equals 18 residues. Germline CDR1 reads MNHEY; CDR2 reads SVGAGI. The CDR3 sequence: CASSSMDREYSGANVLTF. The CDR3, as DNA: TGTGCCAGCAGTTCCATGGACAGGGAGTACTCTGGGGCCAACGTCCTGACTTTC.

The table lists this clonotype with a few counts. V usage is TRBV4-1 and J usage is TRBJ2-1, with 13 bases matching TRBD2. Germline assignment: CDR1 MGHRA and CDR2 YSYEKL. The CDR3 runs 17 residues. The ends lost 0 bases at V and 7 bases at J; junction bases unmatched: 6. CDR3 amino acids: CASSQEATSGGKNEQFF. The CDR3 nucleotides read TGCGCCAGCAGCCAAGAGGCGACTAGCGGGGGGAAAAATGAGCAGTTCTTC.

This chain joins TRBV11-2 and TRBJ2-5; possible D gene TRBD1, 6 bases. Germline-derived CDR1 and CDR2 are SGHAT and FQNNGV. The CDR3 consists of 15 residues. Trimming removed 1 base from V and 7 bases from J, with 16 bases in between. The CDR3 DNA is TGTGCCAGCAGCTTAGCGCAGGGGTCTTGGGGGACCCAGTACTTC. It is translated as CASSLAQGSWGTQYF.

The V and J genes are TRBV3-1 and TRBJ1-2; D might be TRBD1 (5 bases). There are 14 residues in the CDR3. V was cut by 2 bases and J by 4 bases, with 11 bases left in between. Germline V gene data show CDR1 as LGHDT and CDR2 as YNNKEL (reference sequence). The CDR3 sequence: CASSQSWGTYGYTF. The CDR3 bases are TGTGCCAGCAGCCAATCATGGGGGACCTATGGCTACACCTTC. Complete variable domain (other parts from reference TRBV3-1 and TRBJ1-2): DTAVSQTPKYLVTQMGNDKSIKCEQNLGHDTMYWYKQDSKKFLKIMFSYNNKELIINETVPNRFSPKSPDKAHLNLHINSLELGDSAVYFCASSQSWGTYGYTFGSGTRLTVV.

This clonotype occurred many times. This chain joins TRBV5-1 and TRBJ2-3; 7 bases match TRBD1. The V segment lost 4 bases and the J segment 0 bases; nucleotides outside the gene matches: 5. CDR1 and CDR2 (germline): SGHRS, YFSETQ. The CDR3 is 15 amino acids. The CDR3 is CASSRRTGSTDTQYF. CDR3 in DNA: TGCGCCAGCAGCAGGAGGACAGGTAGCACAGATACGCAGTATTTT.

This clonotype was detected many times. V and J are TRBV12-3 or TRBV12-4 and TRBJ1-1, with D perhaps matching TRBD1 (5 bases). V lost 5 bases and J 0 bases, leaving 13 bases between the germline ends. The CDR3 is made up of 15 amino acids. CDR3 region: CASSKEQVMNTEAFF. The CDR3 DNA is TGTGCCAGCAGTAAAGAACAGGTCATGAACACTGAAGCTTTCTTT.

The gene calls are TRBV2 and TRBJ2-3; D may be TRBD1 or TRBD2 (6 bases each). CDR1 is SNHLY and CDR2 is FYNNEI in the germline V gene. V lost 0 bases, J lost 1 base, and 11 bases lay in between. The CDR3 covers 16 residues. The CDR3 nucleotides read TGTGCCAGCAGTGAAGCAGGGGGAGGACGCACAGATACGCAGTATTTT. It encodes CASSEAGGGRTDTQYF.

This clonotype has at least ten counts. The rearrangement uses TRBV3-1 and TRBJ1-3, with a tentative D call TRBD1 (5 bases). V dropped 2 bases and J dropped 4 bases, with 15 bases sitting between them. This CDR3 is built from 16 residues. Germline loops: CDR1 LGHDT, CDR2 YNNKEL (reference sequence). DNA of the CDR3: TGTGCCAGCAGCCAACCCCTCACTGGGGGGGGAAACACCATATATTTT. Translated: CASSQPLTGGGNTIYF.

This clonotype was seen at least ten times. The chain carries TRBV10-3 and TRBJ1-1, with TRBD1 matching over 8 bases. Germline V lookup: CDR1 ENHRY, CDR2 SYGVKD. The CDR3 contains 16 residues. The trim removed 3 bases at V and 0 bases at J, leaving 6 bases unmatched. CDR3 amino acids: CAISEGQGRVNTEAFF. The CDR3 DNA is TGTGCCATCAGTGAAGGACAGGGAAGGGTGAACACTGAAGCTTTCTTT.

The rearrangement links TRBV4-3 to TRBJ2-1, with D possibly being TRBD2 (6 bases). Between the trimmed V and J ends, which lost 2 bases and 0 bases, there was a span of 11 bases. The CDR3 totals 16 residues. Germline values: CDR1 LGHNA, CDR2 YSLEER. The CDR3 region is CASSQLARSSYNEQFF. For the CDR3, the DNA is TGCGCCAGCAGCCAACTAGCGAGAAGCTCCTACAATGAGCAGTTCTTC.

Details on this clonotype: Possible read error: a much larger clone is one base away. V and J are TRBV5-5 and TRBJ1-2; no clear D gene. The CDR3 runs to 15 residues. Germline loops: CDR1 SGHKS, CDR2 YYEKEE (reference sequence). In DNA form, the CDR3 reads TGTGCCAGCAGCGTAGAGTCCGAAGCTAACTTTGGCTACACCTTC. This sequence encodes CASSVESEANFGYTF.

Ten or more counts support this clonotype. The V gene is TRBV20-1, the J gene TRBJ2-4, with D perhaps TRBD1 (6 bases). The CDR3 has 13 residues. Trimming took off 5 bases at V and 3 bases at J, with 11 bases between the two ends. In germline, CDR1 is DFQATT, CDR2 SNEGSKA (reference sequence). The CDR3 DNA reads as TGCAGTGCTGAACGGACAGACAAAAACATTCAGTACTTC. Its translation is CSAERTDKNIQYF.

The chain is built from TRBV3-1 and TRBJ2-5, with D tentatively TRBD1 (6 bases). The CDR3 extends over 16 amino acids. The germline gives CDR1 LGHDT, CDR2 YNNKEL (reference sequence). Trimming cost V 1 base and J 5 bases, with 17 bases left between them. CDR3 sequence (DNA): TGTGCCAGCAGCCAAGTGCGCGGCAGGGGTTCGGAGACCCAGTACTTC. Amino acids: CASSQVRGRGSETQYF.

This clonotype was detected only a few times. The rearrangement uses TRBV4-2 and TRBJ1-2; D unresolved. This CDR3 comprises 14 residues. With 0 bases removed from V and 3 bases from J, the gap between germline ends came to 8 bases. CDR1 and CDR2 (germline): LGHNA, YNFKEQ. The CDR3 sequence: CASSQDPRDYGYTF. The CDR3 nucleotides read TGTGCCAGCAGCCAAGACCCCCGGGACTATGGCTACACCTTC.

At least ten counts were recorded for this clonotype. The chain is built from TRBV7-6 and TRBJ2-7; possibly TRBD2 for D (6 bases). Germline V gives CDR1 SGHVS, CDR2 FNYEAQ. Trimming pared 1 base from V and 0 bases from J, leaving 13 bases between. The CDR3 runs to 16 residues. The CDR3: CASSLVLGLTSYEQYF. CDR3 nucleotides: TGTGCCAGCAGCTTAGTTTTGGGACTCACCTCCTACGAGCAGTACTTC.

This clonotype was found many times. The rearrangement uses TRBV12-3 or TRBV12-4 and TRBJ1-5, with 9 positions matching TRBD1. This CDR3 is 15 amino acids long. Trimming at V came to 6 bases and at J to 3 bases, leaving 6 bases not matched to a gene. In nucleotides, the CDR3 is TGTGCCAGCAGCCCAGGACAGGGGATCAATCAGCCCCAGCATTTT. Translated, it gives CASSPGQGINQPQHF.

This clonotype has a count of ten or more. The CDR3 reads CSAGGQGKTQPQHF. The DNA for the CDR3 is TGCAGTGCGGGGGGACAGGGCAAAACTCAGCCCCAGCATTTT. The chain joins TRBV20-1 to TRBJ1-5; TRBD1 aligns across 9 bases. CDR3 length equals 14 residues. V trimming: 6 bases; J trimming: 6 bases; junction bases outside the gene matches: 9. Per germline, CDR1 DFQATT and CDR2 SNEGSKA (reference sequence).

The chain uses TRBV4-3 and TRBJ2-2; TRBD1 is a possible D gene (5 bases). This CDR3 region has 16 residues. Germline CDR1 LGHNA, CDR2 YSLEER. Trimming stripped 1 base from V and 2 bases from J, with 11 bases between. The CDR3 DNA sequence: TGCGCCAGCAGCCAAGGGAAGGGGTTTAACACCGGGGAGCTGTTTTTT. It translates to CASSQGKGFNTGELFF.

Many counts were recorded for this clonotype. This chain uses TRBV13 with TRBJ2-7, with 7 bases that match TRBD2. With 1 base clipped from V and 5 bases from J, the junction kept 5 bases outside the gene matches. Germline CDR1 is PRHDT and CDR2 is FYEKMQ (reference sequence). This CDR3 has 14 amino acids. The chain's CDR3 is CASSLDPLADEQYF. CDR3 in DNA: TGTGCCAGCAGCTTAGACCCCCTAGCGGACGAGCAGTACTTC.

This clonotype was recorded many times. The chain carries TRBV6-1 and TRBJ1-1, with D possibly being TRBD1 (5 bases). The CDR3 runs to 12 residues. V lost 6 bases and J 3 bases, leaving 8 bases between the germline ends. Germline V gives CDR1 MNHNS, CDR2 SASEGT. The CDR3 bases are TGTGCCAGCAGCAGGGCTTACACTGAAGCTTTCTTT. Its translation is CASSRAYTEAFF.

This clonotype was seen a few times. This chain connects TRBV20-1 to TRBJ1-5; a weak D match, TRBD1 (6 bases). The CDR3 extends over 16 amino acids. Trimming took 2 bases from V and 4 from J, leaving 18 bases between them. The V gene's germline CDR1 is DFQATT and CDR2 SNEGSKA (reference sequence). The DNA of the CDR3 is TGCAGTGCTAGATCTGCTAGTGTTACAGGGAATCAGCCCCAGCATTTT. Translated, it gives CSARSASVTGNQPQHF.

Many counts were recorded for this clonotype. The chain is built from TRBV6-2 or TRBV6-3 and TRBJ1-5; possibly TRBD1 for D (6 bases). The germline V and J ends were trimmed by 2 bases and 4 bases, with 15 bases remaining between them. Germline assignment: CDR1 MNHEY and CDR2 SVGEGT. The CDR3 has 16 amino acids. The CDR3 loop reads CASSYHGQSRNQPQHF. Here the CDR3 DNA reads TGTGCCAGCAGTTACCACGGACAGTCCCGGAATCAGCCCCAGCATTTT.

This clonotype was counted at least ten times. The rearrangement joins TRBV4-1 to TRBJ2-1; 7 bases match TRBD2. Germline V lookup: CDR1 MGHRA, CDR2 YSYEKL. V lost 0 bases to trimming and J lost 4 bases; unmatched junction nucleotides: 0. The CDR3 has 14 residues. The CDR3 sequence: CASSQELAYNEQFF. The CDR3 DNA sequence: TGCGCCAGCAGCCAAGAACTAGCGTACAATGAGCAGTTCTTC.

This clonotype was recorded at least ten times. The chain links TRBV12-3 or TRBV12-4 to TRBJ1-4, with D hard to call. The V end was cut by 5 bases, the J end by 8 bases, with 12 bases between. The CDR3 sequence is 13 residues long. CDR3 DNA sequence: TGTGCCAGCAGTCCAAAGGCGGGAGAAAAACTGTTTTTT. Amino acid sequence: CASSPKAGEKLFF.

The CDR3 loop reads CASSSIQGASETQYF. CDR3 DNA sequence: TGTGCCAGCTCATCGATACAGGGGGCTTCGGAGACCCAGTACTTC. The genes are TRBV18 and TRBJ2-5; 9 nucleotides agree with TRBD1. Germline CDR1 KGHSH, CDR2 LQKENI. The CDR3 extends over 15 amino acids. Trimming took 5 bases from V and 5 from J; bases not matched to a gene: 9.

At least ten counts were recorded for this clonotype. The J gene is TRBJ2-4, the V gene TRBV10-3, with D uncertain. Germline V gene data show CDR1 as ENHRY and CDR2 as SYGVKD. The CDR3 runs 13 residues. The V end lost 10 bases, the J end lost 9 bases, and 19 bases lay between the germline ends. The CDR3 region is CATLDGGVGIQYF. CDR3 DNA: TGTGCCACCTTGGACGGTGGGGTGGGCATTCAGTACTTC.

This clonotype was recorded at least ten times. This chain uses TRBV12-3 or TRBV12-4 with TRBJ2-7, with 8 positions matching TRBD2. V lost 6 bases to trimming and J lost 2 bases; unmatched junction nucleotides: 6. This CDR3 region has 14 residues. The CDR3 sequence is CASSPGLGTYEQYF. CDR3 nucleotides: TGTGCCAGCAGCCCGGGACTAGGGACCTACGAGCAGTACTTC.

The gene calls are TRBV11-2 and TRBJ2-1; D remains ambiguous. The germline CDR1 and CDR2 sequences are SGHAT and FQNNGV. This CDR3 has 14 amino acids. Trimming shortened V by 4 bases and J by 3 bases, and 10 bases separated the two germline ends. The DNA for the CDR3 is TGTGCCAGCAGCTACGGACCAGTCTACAATGAGCAGTTCTTC. Translation: CASSYGPVYNEQFF.